A single sample gave rise to the 20 T cell receptor beta chains below, sequenced in a study of identical twins. TCRdb used MiXCR to reprocess the 5' RACE reads, holding one entry per CDR3 protein. The table has hundreds of thousands of distinct CDR3 sequences, less than 25% seen once. This sample also belongs to another study, concerning T cells expressing NK-cell markers.

The source material was PBMCs. These receptors all stem from a woman aged 18 to 35 in good health.

This clonotype came up many times. The chain employs TRBV20-1 and TRBJ2-5; TRBD2 matches 11 bases. In germline, CDR1 is DFQATT, CDR2 SNEGSKA (reference sequence). V was pared by 0 bases and J by 5 bases, with 11 bases of the junction left unmatched. CDR3 length: 17 residues. CDR3 loop: CSARDTLAGGMSETQYF. The CDR3 coding sequence is TGCAGTGCTAGAGATACCCTAGCGGGGGGCATGTCGGAGACCCAGTACTTC.

The CDR3 reads CASSLGPPGYTF. For the CDR3, the DNA is TGTGCCAGCAGTTTAGGACCGCCGGGCTACACCTTC. The chain links TRBV12-3 or TRBV12-4 to TRBJ1-2; D ambiguous. The CDR3 is 12 amino acids. Trimming cost V 1 base and J 8 bases, with 8 bases left between them.

The genes are TRBV7-2 and TRBJ2-5; D might be TRBD2 (6 bases). Trimming removed 5 bases at V and 2 bases at J, with 18 bases between. CDR1 is SGHTA, CDR2 FQGNSA, per germline. The CDR3 covers 16 residues. DNA of the CDR3: TGTGCCAGCAGCCTACAACCCCTAGCGAAACAAGAGACCCAGTACTTC. Protein: CASSLQPLAKQETQYF.

This clonotype occurred many times. The chain is built from TRBV2 and TRBJ2-3, with D maybe TRBD2 (6 bases). Germline-derived CDR1 and CDR2 are SNHLY and FYNNEI. Trimming stripped 4 bases from V and 5 bases from J, with 16 bases between. This CDR3 has 15 amino acids. The CDR3 DNA follows: TGTGCCAGCAGTGGGGGACTGGACTATGGAGATACGCAGTATTTT. Its translation is CASSGGLDYGDTQYF.

This clonotype was detected many times. The junction shows a germline mismatch at one end, possibly a read error. V gene TRBV20-1 combines with J gene TRBJ2-7, with 7 nucleotides matching TRBD1. In germline, CDR1 is DFQATT, CDR2 SNEGSKA (reference sequence). This CDR3 contains 13 residues. This chain's CDR3 is CSARATGKGEQYF. As DNA, the CDR3 is TGCAGTGCAAGAGCGACAGGGAAGGGCGAGCAGTACTTC.

V is TRBV5-6 and J is TRBJ1-1, with D possibly TRBD1 on 5 matching bases. This CDR3 has 14 residues. The V gene lost 1 base and the J gene lost 5 bases, with 12 bases spanning the gap. The germline CDR1 and CDR2 sequences are SGHDT and YYEEEE. CDR3 loop: CASSLPGDGTEAFF. The DNA for the CDR3 is TGTGCCAGCAGCTTGCCGGGGGATGGGACTGAAGCTTTCTTT.

There are many counts of this clonotype. The V call is TRBV12-3 or TRBV12-4, the J call TRBJ2-1; D uncertain. This CDR3 has 13 amino acids. Deletions cut 4 bases from V and 4 bases from J, with 8 bases between. DNA of the CDR3: TGTGCCAGCAGTTCGGACGGGTACAATGAGCAGTTCTTC. This sequence encodes CASSSDGYNEQFF.

This clonotype has only a few counts. The rearrangement links TRBV4-1 to TRBJ2-2; D perhaps matches TRBD1 (6 bases). The CDR3 runs 18 residues. Germline V lookup: CDR1 MGHRA, CDR2 YSYEKL. V lost 3 bases and J 4 bases, leaving 21 bases between the germline ends. This chain's CDR3 is CASSHYPQRQGTTGELFF. CDR3 in DNA: TGCGCCAGCAGCCATTACCCTCAACGGCAGGGGACCACCGGGGAGCTGTTTTTT.

This clonotype was counted only a few times. CDR3 DNA: TGTGCCAGCAGCTTGAGAAGTTCATCTGGGGCCAACGTCCTGACTTTC. This gives the protein CASSLRSSSGANVLTF. This chain links TRBV6-1 with TRBJ2-6; no reliable D call. The germline CDR1 and CDR2 sequences are MNHNS and SASEGT. V lost 6 bases, J lost 1 base, and 13 bases lay in between. There are 16 residues in the CDR3.

This clonotype was seen a handful of times. The V gene is TRBV27, the J gene TRBJ2-3; 8 bases are shared with TRBD2. The V gene end was trimmed by 7 bases and the J gene end by 4 bases; junction bases not matched to a gene: 16. This CDR3 has 17 residues. CDR1 and CDR2 from the germline V gene are MNHEY and SMNVEV (reference sequence). The CDR3 loop is CASTYFAGTRNPDTQYF. The CDR3, as DNA: TGTGCCAGCACCTACTTTGCCGGGACTAGGAACCCAGATACGCAGTATTTT.

This clonotype occurred a few times. The chain uses TRBV7-2 and TRBJ1-5; no definite D call. This CDR3 region has 12 residues. Germline loops: CDR1 SGHTA, CDR2 FQGNSA. Trimming shortened V by 10 bases and J by 5 bases, and 12 bases separated the two germline ends. The CDR3 sequence is CATGRVDQPQHF. CDR3 bases: TGTGCCACGGGGAGGGTCGATCAGCCCCAGCATTTT.

The sample holds a few counts of this clonotype. The chain's CDR3 is CAISGLAGVHVGEQFF. DNA for the CDR3: TGTGCCATCAGTGGATTAGCGGGAGTTCACGTGGGTGAGCAGTTCTTC. The chain couples TRBV10-3 to TRBJ2-1; 9 bases line up with TRBD2. The CDR3 spans 16 residues. Trimming took 4 bases from V and 9 from J; bases not matched to a gene: 13. CDR1 and CDR2 (germline): ENHRY, SYGVKD.

The chain uses TRBV20-1 and TRBJ2-5, with no clear D. CDR3 length: 13 amino acids. The germline V gene encodes CDR1 DFQATT and CDR2 SNEGSKA (reference sequence). V lost 4 bases and J 2 bases, leaving 11 bases between the germline ends. Written as DNA, the CDR3 is TGCAGTGCTACAACAGATCAACAAGAGACCCAGTACTTC. Its protein is CSATTDQQETQYF.

This clonotype was observed many times. The chain employs TRBV20-1 and TRBJ2-7; a weak D match, TRBD1 (6 bases). The CDR3 sequence is 14 residues long. Germline-derived CDR1 and CDR2 are DFQATT and SNEGSKA (reference sequence). V lost 1 base and J 4 bases, leaving 14 bases between the germline ends. CDR3 sequence (DNA): TGCAGTGCTAGAGGGACAGACCATACATACGAGCAGTACTTC. This translates into CSARGTDHTYEQYF.

In regard to this clonotype: A much larger clone is a single base away; this may be a read error. V and J are TRBV6-1 and TRBJ2-1; D not certain. The CDR3 has 11 residues. Germline CDR1 reads MNHNS; CDR2 reads SASEGT. V was clipped by 7 bases and J by 3 bases, with 4 bases between them. This CDR3 reads CASNNYNEQFF. The CDR3 DNA follows: TGTGCCAGCAACAACTACAATGAGCAGTTCTTC.

CDR3 coding DNA: TGTGCCAGCAGTGAATATATCGAGACCCAGTACTTC. Translated: CASSEYIETQYF. The rearrangement joins TRBV25-1 to TRBJ2-5; D gene ambiguous. The V and J ends lost 0 bases and 5 bases respectively, with 4 bases between them. The CDR3 length is 12 residues. CDR1 and CDR2 (germline): MGHDK, SYGVNS.

This chain links TRBV5-1 with TRBJ2-1; a possible D gene is TRBD2 (5 bases). The germline V and J ends were trimmed by 4 bases and 5 bases, with 10 bases remaining between them. CDR1 is SGHRS and CDR2 is YFSETQ in the germline V gene. The CDR3 has 13 residues. The CDR3 DNA is TGCGCCAGCAGCCCCGGGATCAACAATGAGCAGTTCTTC. Amino acid sequence: CASSPGINNEQFF.

This clonotype came up a few times. CDR3 coding DNA: TGTGCCAGCAGCTTAAGTCTAGCGGCGTCCCATGAGCAGTTCTTC. As protein: CASSLSLAASHEQFF. The V gene is TRBV7-3, the J gene TRBJ2-1, with TRBD2 matching 7 bases. This CDR3 has 15 amino acids. V shed 1 base, J shed 8 bases, and the junction held 8 bases outside the gene matches. Germline CDR1 reads SGHTA; CDR2 reads FQGTGA. The variable domain in full, with the rest retrieved from reference TRBV7-3 and TRBJ2-1, is GAGVSQTPSNKVTEKGKYVELRCDPISGHTALYWYRQSLGQGPEFLIYFQGTGAADDSGLPNDRFFAVRPEGSVSTLKIQRTERGDSAVYLCASSLSLAASHEQFFGPGTRLTVL.

V and J are TRBV14 and TRBJ2-7, with TRBD2 as a possible D gene (5 bases). Deletions cut 0 bases from V and 2 bases from J, with 14 bases between. The germline CDR1 and CDR2 sequences are SGHDN and FVKESK. The CDR3 runs 16 residues. The CDR3, as DNA: TGTGCCAGCAGCCAAGAACCCTCGGGGTGGGCCTACGAGCAGTACTTC. Its protein product is CASSQEPSGWAYEQYF.

V and J are TRBV7-2 and TRBJ2-3, with TRBD2 identical over 13 bases. The CDR3 consists of 16 residues. The trim removed 5 bases at V and 10 bases at J, leaving 12 bases unmatched. CDR1 SGHTA and CDR2 FQGNSA come from the germline V gene. In DNA, the CDR3 is TGTGCCAGCAGCCCAGACGGGACTAGCGGGATTAGGGCGCAGTATTTT. This sequence encodes CASSPDGTSGIRAQYF.